This TCR beta chain was found in a study of T cell repertoires in cytomegalovirus infection. Whole-study context: From public TCR beta signatures came an indication of both CMV infection and matching HLA type.

CDR1 and CDR2 from the germline V gene are LNHDA and SQIVND (reference sequence). The V gene end was trimmed by 5 bases and the J gene end by 5 bases; junction bases not matched to a gene: 7. The CDR3 length is 14 residues. To note about this clonotype: What it binds is not known.

TCRdb independently ran MiXCR on the reads; one entry per CDR3 protein. The sample includes fewer than 350,000 distinct CDR3 sequences, roughly 9.5% of them seen just once. Study-level results: Clonotypes of TCR beta that were HLA-C-restricted and CMV-specific dominated the ex vivo response. CMV carriers with the relevant HLA were identified by cumulative public TCR beta family frequency.

This TCR was sampled from a human donor in good health (CMV status not recorded). Some clones in this sample may be carry-over from other donors' samples. The chain recombines TRBV19 with TRBJ2-5, with TRBD1 matching 8 bases. Material: PBMCs. CDR3 in DNA: TGTGCCAGTAGTTTCCAGGGGGCCGGGGAGACCCAGTACTTC. Translated: CASSFQGAGETQYF.